This is a list of T cell receptor beta chains from one sample in a study of blood T cell repertoires in COVID-19. Data came from immunoSEQ multiplex PCR; TCRdb stores just in-frame clones and leaves some out. The sample carries around 140,000 clones, about three quarters recorded once. Source material: peripheral blood. The receptors derive from a man aged 50 or older with acute or convalescent COVID-19. Each CDR3 is given without its conserved first and last residue. The D gene is left open where the match is weak.

j_call | d_call | v_call | cdr3_aa
TRBJ2-6 | . | TRBV30 | ALQGGASGANVLT
TRBJ2-1 | . | TRBV29-1 | SVEALRGSSYNEQF
TRBJ2-3 | . | TRBV7-9 | ASSRTSNTQY
TRBJ2-2 | . | TRBV19 | ASSPRLGELF
TRBJ1-5 | . | TRBV4-1 | ASSASVTGDSNQPQH
TRBJ2-1 | TRBD1 | TRBV3-1/TRBV3-2 | ASSNRQGALGNEQF
TRBJ1-2 | . | TRBV29-1 | SVPRGANYGYT
TRBJ1-5 | . | TRBV14 | ASSQAVDRSNQPQH
TRBJ1-3 | . | TRBV3-1/TRBV3-2 | ASSQEEGRGGNTIY
TRBJ1-2 | . | TRBV29-1 | SVVAPPMGSGGYT
TRBJ1-5 | TRBD1 | TRBV27 | ASSHDRGDQPQH
TRBJ1-1 | TRBD1 | TRBV19 | ASRDRNTGDFENTEAF
TRBJ2-5 | . | TRBV10-1 | ASSAYSRMETQY
TRBJ1-2 | TRBD1 | TRBV19 | ASSTARDRASGYT
TRBJ1-1 | . | TRBV29-1 | SALGGGGNTEAF
TRBJ1-1 | . | TRBV7-8 | ASSLGQNTEAF
TRBJ2-2 | . | TRBV24-1 | ATSPSYTGELF
TRBJ2-3 | . | TRBV5-1 | ASSLEGGTDTQY
TRBJ1-1 | . | TRBV11-2 | ASSFGGRTEAF
TRBJ2-6 | . | TRBV6-1 | ASSEALWGDSSGANVLT
TRBJ2-5 | TRBD1 | TRBV28 | ASSIQTGRETQY
TRBJ2-3 | . | TRBV14 | ASSQLTGDTQY
TRBJ1-5 | TRBD1 | TRBV2 | ASRTGASWNQPQH
TRBJ1-2 | . | TRBV12-3/TRBV12-4 | ASSLGSFSGYT
TRBJ2-2 | TRBD1 | TRBV18 | ASSPPGQGATGELF
TRBJ2-3 | TRBD2 | TRBV9 | ASSVGGVAGGPGLDTQY
TRBJ2-1 | TRBD1 | TRBV28 | ASSYTGTGSLEQF
TRBJ2-1 | . | TRBV30 | AWSGQGNPNEQF
TRBJ1-5 | . | TRBV7-8 | ASSSPGNNQPQH
TRBJ1-1 | . | TRBV6-5 | ASWGGPANTEAF
TRBJ1-3 | . | TRBV4-2 | ASSQEFGPSGDTIY
TRBJ2-6 | . | TRBV14 | ASRVSGANVLT
TRBJ1-1 | . | TRBV25-1 | ASTRVGAGTEAF
TRBJ2-5 | . | TRBV29-1 | SVKSGPETQY
TRBJ1-1 | . | TRBV10-1 | ASSESKVTGTEAF